The 7 T cell receptor beta chains below were found in one sample sequenced in a study of cytomegalovirus exposure and HLA in healthy donors. This PCR relied on a set of 60 Vbeta primers and 13 Jbeta primers. This table comes from immunoSEQ multiplex PCR, and its TCRdb copy is limited to in-frame clones, with some not included. The sample has approximately 89,000 clones, about two thirds seen once. Sample: PBMCs. These receptors were obtained from a woman in her twenties or thirties in good health and CMV-seropositive.

This chain joins TRBV13 and TRBJ2-5, with D uncertain. The J call may not be correct, given that the DNA end is closer to TRBJ2-7. The germline V gene encodes CDR1 PRHDT and CDR2 FYEKMQ (reference sequence). The CDR3 loop spans 13 amino acids. In nucleotides, the CDR3 is TGTGCCAGCAGCCGTGACCGCTACTACGAGCAGTACTTC. Translated: CASSRDRYYEQYF.

This clone has a handful of counts. Mismatch with germline at one junction end may stem from a read error. The chain carries TRBV7-9 and TRBJ1-2; TRBD1 agrees at 9 bases. The CDR3 has 12 amino acids. Germline CDR1 reads SEHNR; CDR2 reads FQNEAQ (reference sequence). CDR3: CSSSRDRAGYTF. CDR3 coding DNA: TGTTCCAGCAGCAGGGACAGGGCTGGCTACACCTTC.

This CDR3 reads CASSSWTGIPDTQYF. In DNA, the CDR3 is TGTGCCAGCAGCTCCTGGACAGGGATCCCAGATACGCAGTATTTT. V and J are TRBV9 and TRBJ2-3; 8 nucleotides align to TRBD1. The CDR3 has 15 residues. J was trimmed by 4 bases and V by 4 bases; bases with no gene match: 8. Germline CDR1 is SGDLS and CDR2 is YYNGEE.

The chain combines TRBV11-2 with TRBJ2-3; TRBD1 aligns across 8 bases. The CDR3 spans 16 residues. Germline CDR1 and CDR2: SGHAT and FQNNGV. The V segment lost 1 base and the J segment 7 bases; nucleotides outside the gene matches: 10. As DNA, the CDR3 is TGTGCCAGCAGCTTAGGTTCCGGGACAGGTATCTATACGCAGTATTTT. Protein product: CASSLGSGTGIYTQYF.

Notes on this clone: One end of the junction does not line up with germline, which may come from a read error. The chain couples TRBV7-9 to TRBJ1-2; perhaps TRBD1 as D (5 bases). The CDR3 is 13 amino acids. Germline CDR1 reads SEHNR; CDR2 reads FQNEAQ (reference sequence). CDR3 amino acids: CSSSYDSNYGYTF. CDR3 coding DNA: TGTTCCAGCAGCTACGACAGTAACTATGGCTACACCTTC. The full variable domain, with the rest looked up from reference TRBV7-9 and TRBJ1-2, is DTGVSQNPRHKITKRGQNVTFRCDPISEHNRLYWYRQTLGQGPEFLTYFQNEAQLEKSRLLSDRFSAERPKGSFSTLEIQRTEQGDSAMYLCSSSYDSNYGYTFGSGTRLTVV.

By share, this clone counts as medium-sized. The chain carries TRBV6-1 and TRBJ2-5; weak D call: TRBD2 (6 bases). Trimming removed 7 bases at V and 5 bases at J, with 17 bases between. The CDR3 contains 14 residues. Per germline, CDR1 MNHNS and CDR2 SASEGT. The DNA for the CDR3 is TGTGCCAGCACCGCGCAGCGAGCGGGCGAGACCCAGTACTTC. Translating it yields CASTAQRAGETQYF.

The rearrangement uses TRBV18 and TRBJ1-5; maybe TRBD1 (5 bases). This CDR3 region has 15 residues. V lost 4 bases, J lost 4 bases, and 14 bases lay in between. Germline CDR1 is KGHSH and CDR2 is LQKENI. Here the CDR3 reads CASSQGALGNQPQHF. Here the CDR3 DNA reads TGTGCCAGCTCACAAGGGGCCCTTGGTAATCAGCCCCAGCATTTT.